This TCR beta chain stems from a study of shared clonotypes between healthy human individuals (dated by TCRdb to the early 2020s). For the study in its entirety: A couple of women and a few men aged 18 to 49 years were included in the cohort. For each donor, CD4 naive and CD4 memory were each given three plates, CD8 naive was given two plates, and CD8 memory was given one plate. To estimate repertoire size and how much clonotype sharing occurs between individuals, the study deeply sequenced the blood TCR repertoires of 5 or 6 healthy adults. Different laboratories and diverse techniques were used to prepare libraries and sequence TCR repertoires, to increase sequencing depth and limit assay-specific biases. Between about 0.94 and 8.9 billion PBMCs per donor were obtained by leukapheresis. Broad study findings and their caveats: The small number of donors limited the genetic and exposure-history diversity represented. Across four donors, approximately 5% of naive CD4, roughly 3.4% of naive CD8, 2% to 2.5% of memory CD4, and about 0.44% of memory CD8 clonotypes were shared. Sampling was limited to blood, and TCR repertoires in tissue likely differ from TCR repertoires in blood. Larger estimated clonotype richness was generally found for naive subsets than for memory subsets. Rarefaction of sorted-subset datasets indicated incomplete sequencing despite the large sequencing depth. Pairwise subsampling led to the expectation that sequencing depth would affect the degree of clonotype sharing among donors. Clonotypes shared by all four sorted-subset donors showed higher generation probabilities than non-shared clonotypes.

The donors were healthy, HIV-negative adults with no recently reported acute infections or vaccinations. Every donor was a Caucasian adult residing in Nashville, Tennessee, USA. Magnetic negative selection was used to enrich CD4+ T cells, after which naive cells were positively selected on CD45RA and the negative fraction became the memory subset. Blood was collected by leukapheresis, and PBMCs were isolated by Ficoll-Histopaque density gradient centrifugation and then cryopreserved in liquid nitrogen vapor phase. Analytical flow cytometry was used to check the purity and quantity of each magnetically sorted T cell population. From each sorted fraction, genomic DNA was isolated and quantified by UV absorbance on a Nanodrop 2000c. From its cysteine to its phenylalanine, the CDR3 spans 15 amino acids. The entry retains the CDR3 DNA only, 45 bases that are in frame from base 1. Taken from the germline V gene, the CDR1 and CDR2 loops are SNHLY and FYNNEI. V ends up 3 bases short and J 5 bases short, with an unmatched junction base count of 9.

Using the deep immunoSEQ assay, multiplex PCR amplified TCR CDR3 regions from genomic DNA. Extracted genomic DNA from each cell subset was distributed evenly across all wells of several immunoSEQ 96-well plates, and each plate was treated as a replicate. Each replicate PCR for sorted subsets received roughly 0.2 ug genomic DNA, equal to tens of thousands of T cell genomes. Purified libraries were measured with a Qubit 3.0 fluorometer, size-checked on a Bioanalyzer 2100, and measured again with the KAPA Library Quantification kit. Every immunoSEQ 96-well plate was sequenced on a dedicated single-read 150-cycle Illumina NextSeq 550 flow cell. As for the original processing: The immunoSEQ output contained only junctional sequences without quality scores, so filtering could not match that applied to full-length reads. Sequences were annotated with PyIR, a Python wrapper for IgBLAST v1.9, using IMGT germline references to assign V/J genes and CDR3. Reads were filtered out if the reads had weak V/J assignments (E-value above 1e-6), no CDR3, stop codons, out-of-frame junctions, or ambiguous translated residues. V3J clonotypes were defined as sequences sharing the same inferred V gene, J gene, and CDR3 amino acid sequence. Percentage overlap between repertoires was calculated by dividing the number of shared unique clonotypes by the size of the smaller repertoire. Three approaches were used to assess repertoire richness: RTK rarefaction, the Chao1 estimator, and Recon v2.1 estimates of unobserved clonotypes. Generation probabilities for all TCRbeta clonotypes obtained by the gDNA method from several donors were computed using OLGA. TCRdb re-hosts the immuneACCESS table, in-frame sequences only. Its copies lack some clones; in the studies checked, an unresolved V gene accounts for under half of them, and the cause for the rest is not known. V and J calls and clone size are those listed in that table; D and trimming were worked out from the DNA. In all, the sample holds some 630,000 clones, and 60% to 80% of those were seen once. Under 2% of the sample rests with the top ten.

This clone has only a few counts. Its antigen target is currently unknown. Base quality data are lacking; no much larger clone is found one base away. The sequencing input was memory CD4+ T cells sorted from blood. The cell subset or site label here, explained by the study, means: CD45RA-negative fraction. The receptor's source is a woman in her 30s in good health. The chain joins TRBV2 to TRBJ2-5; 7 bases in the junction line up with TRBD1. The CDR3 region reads CASSDGVGGGETQYF. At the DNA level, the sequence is TGTGCCAGCAGTGATGGCGTAGGGGGCGGCGAGACCCAGTACTTC.